One sample yielded the 25 T cell receptor beta chains listed below, sequenced in a study of T cell changes during pregnancy in multiple sclerosis (dated by TCRdb to between 2017 and 2020). Libraries came from the immunoSEQ multiplex PCR assay. This is the immuneACCESS table as TCRdb keeps it, with only in-frame sequences that have V and J called. A part of the clones is gone; compared with another copy, unresolved V genes explain less than half, and the rest is unexplained. This sample holds about 73,000 clones; around 90% were observed only once. The ten most abundant clones make up more than 8% of the sample. The starting material was peripheral blood, obtained after pregnancy. Receptor source: a female donor in good health, enrolled as a control in a pregnancy study.

This rearrangement joins TRBV10-1 to TRBJ2-2; 8 bases align to TRBD2. CDR3 size: 14 residues. From germline, CDR1 is WNHNN and CDR2 SYGVQD (reference sequence). The V and J ends lost 8 bases and 2 bases, in that order; junction bases with no gene match: 4. Here the CDR3 reads CASAGGDNTGELFF. Written as DNA, the CDR3 is TGCGCCAGCGCGGGGGGCGATAACACCGGGGAGCTGTTTTTT.

V usage is TRBV4-1 and J usage is TRBJ2-7; D perhaps matches TRBD2 (5 bases). The CDR3 extends over 15 amino acids. With 3 bases removed from V and 6 bases from J, the gap between germline ends came to 18 bases. Germline values: CDR1 MGHRA, CDR2 YSYEKL. The CDR3 DNA follows: TGCGCCAGCAGCCAGCCAGCGGAGCTCCGTTTCGAGCAGTACTTC. This sequence encodes CASSQPAELRFEQYF.

The CDR3 sequence: CASSDSGTGTVGQPQHF. For the CDR3, the DNA is TGTGCCAGCAGTGACTCCGGGACAGGGACTGTTGGACAGCCCCAGCATTTT. The chain is built from TRBV2 and TRBJ1-5; 9 nucleotides align to TRBD1. This CDR3 comprises 17 residues. From germline, CDR1 is SNHLY and CDR2 FYNNEI. Trimming took 3 bases from V and 7 from J; bases not matched to a gene: 13.

This rearrangement joins TRBV19 to TRBJ1-1; 12 nucleotides match TRBD1. The V segment lost 8 bases and the J segment 5 bases; nucleotides outside the gene matches: 9. The CDR3 sequence is 15 residues long. CDR1 is LNHDA and CDR2 is SQIVND in the germline V gene (reference sequence). The chain's CDR3 is CASLPGTGGRTEAFF. As DNA, the CDR3 is TGTGCCAGTCTCCCCGGGACAGGGGGCAGGACTGAAGCTTTCTTT.

The chain carries TRBV7-2 and TRBJ2-7; 8 bases agree with TRBD2. In germline, CDR1 is SGHTA, CDR2 FQGNSA. J was trimmed by 3 bases and V by 1 base; bases with no gene match: 8. CDR3 length: 16 residues. Written as DNA, the CDR3 is TGTGCCAGCAGCTTAGGGGCCCTCGGGGGGGTCTACGAGCAGTACTTC. Encoded protein: CASSLGALGGVYEQYF.

The chain links TRBV30 to TRBJ1-2, with TRBD1 as a possible D gene (6 bases). V was pared by 4 bases and J by 4 bases, with 19 bases between. Germline V gene data show CDR1 as GTSNPN and CDR2 as SVGIG (reference sequence). This CDR3 comprises 15 residues. The CDR3 sequence is CAWTKNRAASYGYTF. The CDR3 region has the DNA TGTGCCTGGACCAAAAACAGGGCTGCTAGCTATGGCTACACCTTC.

The V call is TRBV27, the J call TRBJ1-4; 8 bases fit TRBD1. Germline V lookup: CDR1 MNHEY, CDR2 SMNVEV (reference sequence). CDR3 length equals 15 residues. V dropped 6 bases and J dropped 7; count of bases not matched to a gene: 10. CDR3 nucleotides: TGTGCCAGCAGCCGTAAGACAGGGGTTGGTGAAAAACTGTTTTTT. This encodes CASSRKTGVGEKLFF.

V usage is TRBV6-4 and J usage is TRBJ1-1; D gene unclear. Per the germline V gene, CDR1 is MRHNA and CDR2 is SNTAGT. V lost 5 bases to trimming and J lost 0 bases, with 7 bases between them. The CDR3 has 13 residues. CDR3 sequence: CASSLKMNTEAFF. In DNA form, the CDR3 reads TGTGCCAGCAGTCTAAAGATGAACACTGAAGCTTTCTTT.

V and J are TRBV6-5 and TRBJ2-7; TRBD2 matches 10 bases. The CDR3 covers 15 residues. Germline loops: CDR1 MNHEY, CDR2 SVGAGI. Losses at the gene ends were 5 bases for V and 2 bases for J; bases not matched to a gene: 6. The CDR3 sequence is CASSRTSGDTYEQYF. CDR3 nucleotide sequence: TGTGCCAGCAGTCGAACTAGCGGGGACACCTACGAGCAGTACTTC.

This clone has a single count. The chain combines TRBV27 with TRBJ2-3; 8 positions match TRBD1. CDR3 length equals 13 residues. The V segment lost 4 bases and the J segment 6 bases; nucleotides outside the gene matches: 3. In germline, CDR1 is MNHEY, CDR2 SMNVEV (reference sequence). The CDR3 DNA is TGTGCCAGCAGTTCGACAGGGGAGGATACGCAGTATTTT. It specifies CASSSTGEDTQYF.

This clone was seen a handful of times. This specimen includes other DNA sequences encoding the same CDR3. V is TRBV7-2 and J is TRBJ2-7; unclear D gene. Trimming cost V 5 bases and J 1 base, with 3 bases left between them. Germline assignment: CDR1 SGHTA and CDR2 FQGNSA. The CDR3 length is 11 residues. The CDR3 protein is CASSPSYEQYF. Written as DNA, the CDR3 is TGTGCCAGCAGCCCTTCCTACGAGCAGTACTTC.

V usage is TRBV4-2 and J usage is TRBJ2-5; 9 bases agree with TRBD2. CDR3 length: 16 amino acids. V lost 1 base to trimming and J lost 5 bases; unmatched junction nucleotides: 8. Germline lookup yields CDR1 LGHNA and CDR2 YNFKEQ. CDR3 DNA sequence: TGTGCCAGCAGCCAAGTAAGCGGGAGCGGGGGGGAGACCCAGTACTTC. The encoded protein is CASSQVSGSGGETQYF.

CDR3: CASSIESGRVNEQFF. The CDR3 region has the DNA TGTGCCAGTAGTATAGAATCGGGGAGGGTCAATGAGCAGTTCTTC. The chain is built from TRBV19 and TRBJ2-1; TRBD2 aligns across 7 bases. The trim removed 0 bases at V and 6 bases at J, leaving 5 bases unmatched. The CDR3 has 15 residues. Germline V lookup: CDR1 LNHDA, CDR2 SQIVND (reference sequence).

The chain joins TRBV5-1 to TRBJ2-1; no firm D call. The CDR3 length is 12 residues. Germline V CDR1 and CDR2: SGHRS, YFSETQ. Deletions cut 3 bases from V and 7 bases from J, with 8 bases between. The CDR3: CASSSRFNEQFF. CDR3 nucleotide sequence: TGCGCCAGCAGCTCTAGGTTTAATGAGCAGTTCTTC. The variable domain in full, completed from reference TRBV5-1 and TRBJ2-1, reads KAGVTQTPRYLIKTRGQQVTLSCSPISGHRSVSWYQQTPGQGLQFLFEYFSETQRNKGNFPGRFSGRQFSNSRSEMNVSTLELGDSALYLCASSSRFNEQFFGPGTRLTVL.

This sequence joins TRBV7-2 and TRBJ1-4, with 10 bases fitting TRBD1. Germline CDR1 reads SGHTA; CDR2 reads FQGNSA. The J segment lost 1 base and the V segment lost 4 bases, leaving 6 bases of the junction unmatched. The CDR3 has 17 residues. The CDR3, as DNA: TGTGCCAGCAGCTCACGGACAGGGGGGGTAACTAATGAAAAACTGTTTTTT. Translation: CASSSRTGGVTNEKLFF.

This sequence joins TRBV6-6 and TRBJ1-3; D is undetermined. The CDR3 contains 13 residues. From germline, CDR1 is MNHNY and CDR2 SVGAGI (reference sequence). The germline V and J ends were trimmed by 7 bases and 0 bases, with 7 bases remaining between them. CDR3 coding DNA: TGTGCCAGCACGGGGATCTCTGGAAACACCATATATTTT. Its translation: CASTGISGNTIYF.

The chain links TRBV18 to TRBJ1-3, with 7 bases matching TRBD1. Germline trimming cut 8 bases from V and 2 bases from J; bases unmatched to any gene: 6. Germline loops: CDR1 KGHSH, CDR2 LQKENI. This CDR3 is built from 14 residues. The CDR3 coding sequence is TGTGCCAGCACCCAGACAGGGACTGGAAACACCATATATTTT. This gives the protein CASTQTGTGNTIYF.

This clone was detected a few times. The rearrangement uses TRBV7-2 and TRBJ1-5; 8 bases are shared with TRBD1. The junction had 3 bases not matched to a gene; V was cut back by 5 bases and J by 0 bases. Germline V CDR1 and CDR2: SGHTA, FQGNSA. There are 15 residues in the CDR3. In DNA form, the CDR3 reads TGTGCCAGCAGCCCCGACAGGGGTAGCAATCAGCCCCAGCATTTT. Residues: CASSPDRGSNQPQHF.

The chain has TRBV6-5 and TRBJ1-2; D gene unclear. Looked up from germline, CDR1 is MNHEY and CDR2 is SVGAGI. The CDR3 is 14 residues long. Trimming removed 7 bases at V and 5 bases at J, with 17 bases between. CDR3 DNA sequence: TGTGCCAGCAAAACCCCGGAAGCGCTTTATGGCTACACCTTC. Residues: CASKTPEALYGYTF.

V and J are TRBV6-6 and TRBJ2-1; 11 bases map to TRBD2. J lost 14 bases, V lost 7 bases, and 10 bases had no gene match. The CDR3 extends over 13 amino acids. Per the germline V gene, CDR1 is MNHNY and CDR2 is SVGAGI (reference sequence). The CDR3 DNA reads as TGTGCCAGCATAACGACTAGCGGGGATGTGGAGTTCTTC. Translation gives CASITTSGDVEFF.

The DNA for the CDR3 is TGCAGCGTTCTTAGAGGGGGCGCAGCTTTCTTT. Translated, it gives CSVLRGGAAFF. This chain joins TRBV29-1 and TRBJ1-1, with 7 bases matching TRBD1. V dropped 5 bases and J dropped 10; count of bases not matched to a gene: 7. CDR1 is SQVTM, CDR2 ANQGSEA, per germline. This CDR3 spans 11 amino acids. Complete variable domain (other parts from reference TRBV29-1 and TRBJ1-1): SAVISQKPSRDICQRGTSLTIQCQVDSQVTMMFWYRQQPGQSLTLIATANQGSEATYESGFVIDKFPISRPNLTFSTLTVSNMSPEDSSIYLCSVLRGGAAFFGQGTRLTVV.

This clone came up once. The chain has TRBV7-7 and TRBJ2-1; 9 bases match TRBD2. Trimming cost V 2 bases and J 6 bases; bases outside gene matches: 11. This CDR3 has 17 amino acids. CDR1 is SSHAT, CDR2 FNYEAQ, per germline (reference sequence). CDR3 DNA: TGTGCCAGCAGCTTACATCCTTCCCTAGCGGGACTCAATGAGCAGTTCTTC. Residues: CASSLHPSLAGLNEQFF.

V and J are TRBV7-6 and TRBJ1-3; D unclear. CDR1 SGHVS and CDR2 FNYEAQ come from the germline V gene. Deletions cut 2 bases from V and 0 bases from J, with 8 bases between. The CDR3 is 15 residues long. CDR3 DNA: TGTGCCAGCAGCTTATTTGCCAGCTCTGGAAACACCATATATTTT. It codes for CASSLFASSGNTIYF.

V is TRBV10-3 and J is TRBJ2-7; TRBD1 matches at 9 bases. CDR1 is ENHRY and CDR2 is SYGVKD in the germline V gene. V was clipped by 10 bases and J by 7 bases; unmatched bases: 14. The CDR3 extends over 14 amino acids. The CDR3 coding sequence is TGTGCCACCATATCGGGACAGGGTTCAAGGGAGCAGTACTTC. Amino acid sequence: CATISGQGSREQYF.

The V call is TRBV30, the J call TRBJ1-1, with TRBD1 as a possible D gene (6 bases). Germline CDR1 reads GTSNPN; CDR2 reads SVGIG (reference sequence). The germline V and J ends were trimmed by 5 bases and 3 bases, with 19 bases remaining between them. The CDR3 covers 15 residues. CDR3 sequence reads: CAWDMGQGPYTEAFF. For the CDR3, the DNA is TGTGCCTGGGATATGGGGCAGGGGCCCTACACTGAAGCTTTCTTT.